This T cell receptor (beta chain) was recovered during a study of cytomegalovirus exposure and HLA in healthy donors. Sequencing used immunoSEQ multiplex PCR; TCRdb keeps in-frame clones, though not all of them. The data contain 150,000 to 200,000 clones, 86% of them singletons. Germline lookup yields CDR1 KGHSH and CDR2 LQKENI. Trimming removed 0 bases from V and 4 bases from J, with 9 bases in between. The CDR3 spans 14 residues. This sequence was found in a young woman in good health and CMV-seronegative. The chain employs TRBV18 and TRBJ1-2; tentatively, D is TRBD1 (5 bases). The sequenced material came from PBMCs. The CDR3 sequence is CASSPPEGVYGYTF. The CDR3 DNA follows: TGTGCCAGCTCACCACCCGAAGGGGTCTATGGCTACACCTTC.